This T cell receptor beta chain was captured by sequencing in a study of blood T cell repertoires in COVID-19 (dated by TCRdb to the early 2020s). Broadly, across the study: Collaborator samples came from the United States, Italy and Spain and covered acute and convalescent phases of COVID-19. Where available, HLA class I and class II types were obtained from metadata supplied by the sample provider rather than from assay-based typing. Sample metadata almost always included a de-identified subject ID, COVID-19 status, age in years and sex. Deeply sampled blood TCRbeta repertoires from subjects exposed to, actively infected with, or recovered from COVID-19 were included in the dataset. The samples were drawn from two sources: the first 160 participants of the ongoing ImmuneRACE study, and fewer than 1,500 subjects contributed by 6 global collaborators. The prospective study material was composed of cDNA or gDNA derived from T cells, B-cell-depleted T cells, or PBMCs. The repertoires were released in a freely available public database meant as a resource for research on the immune response to SARS-CoV-2. The paper's findings and limits, for the study overall: How much clinical and demographic metadata was included differed by source and by participant, and the metadata was provided uncurated.

Regarding this clone: This clone's antigen is unknown. No much larger clonotype is one base removed from it; base qualities were not supplied.

One collaborating source in Seattle enrolled patients while the patients were actively infected and followed the patients over time throughout the course of disease. The collaborating institutions used their own protocols to collect whole blood in K2EDTA tubes. For TCRbeta analysis, collaborators shipped samples as frozen whole blood, isolated PBMCs, or DNA extracted from either of those sample types. TCRbeta CDR3 regions were amplified from genomic DNA by means of the immunoSEQ Assay, a bias-controlled multiplex PCR. As for how the authors treated the data: Within the assay, amplification of reference gene primers was used to estimate how many nucleated cells each sample contained. To quantify the absolute abundance of each unique TCRbeta CDR3 rearrangement, sequence reads were collapsed and filtered. For each sample, productive Simpson clonality was calculated as the square root of Simpson's diversity index across productive rearrangements. What TCRdb holds here is the immuneACCESS table cut down to in-frame rearrangements. Part of the clones is not present; checked against another copy, under half of the missing clones reflect an unresolved V gene, and the others are unexplained. The V and J calls and clone size were taken over from that table, and D and trimming were inferred from the DNA. This sample holds about 410,000 clones; over 75% were observed only once. Approximately 1.5% of the sample goes to the ten largest clones.

The CDR3 goes from the cysteine to the phenylalanine over 13 residues. Here the CDR3 DNA is all that survives: 39 bases in frame from base 1. V gives up 8 bases and J gives up 7 bases, and the segment between their germline ends measures 15 bases. CDR1 and CDR2, looked up from the germline V gene, are SNHLY and FYNNEI. The V and J segments used are TRBV2 and TRBJ2-1; D gene: possibly TRBD2, on 6 matching bases. The sample comprised peripheral blood. The receptor comes from a middle-aged woman with COVID-19, enrolled during active disease. The DNA sequence is as follows: TGTGCCAGCGGCCTAAAGGGGAGGAATGAGCAGTTCTTC. Translation gives CASGLKGRNEQFF.